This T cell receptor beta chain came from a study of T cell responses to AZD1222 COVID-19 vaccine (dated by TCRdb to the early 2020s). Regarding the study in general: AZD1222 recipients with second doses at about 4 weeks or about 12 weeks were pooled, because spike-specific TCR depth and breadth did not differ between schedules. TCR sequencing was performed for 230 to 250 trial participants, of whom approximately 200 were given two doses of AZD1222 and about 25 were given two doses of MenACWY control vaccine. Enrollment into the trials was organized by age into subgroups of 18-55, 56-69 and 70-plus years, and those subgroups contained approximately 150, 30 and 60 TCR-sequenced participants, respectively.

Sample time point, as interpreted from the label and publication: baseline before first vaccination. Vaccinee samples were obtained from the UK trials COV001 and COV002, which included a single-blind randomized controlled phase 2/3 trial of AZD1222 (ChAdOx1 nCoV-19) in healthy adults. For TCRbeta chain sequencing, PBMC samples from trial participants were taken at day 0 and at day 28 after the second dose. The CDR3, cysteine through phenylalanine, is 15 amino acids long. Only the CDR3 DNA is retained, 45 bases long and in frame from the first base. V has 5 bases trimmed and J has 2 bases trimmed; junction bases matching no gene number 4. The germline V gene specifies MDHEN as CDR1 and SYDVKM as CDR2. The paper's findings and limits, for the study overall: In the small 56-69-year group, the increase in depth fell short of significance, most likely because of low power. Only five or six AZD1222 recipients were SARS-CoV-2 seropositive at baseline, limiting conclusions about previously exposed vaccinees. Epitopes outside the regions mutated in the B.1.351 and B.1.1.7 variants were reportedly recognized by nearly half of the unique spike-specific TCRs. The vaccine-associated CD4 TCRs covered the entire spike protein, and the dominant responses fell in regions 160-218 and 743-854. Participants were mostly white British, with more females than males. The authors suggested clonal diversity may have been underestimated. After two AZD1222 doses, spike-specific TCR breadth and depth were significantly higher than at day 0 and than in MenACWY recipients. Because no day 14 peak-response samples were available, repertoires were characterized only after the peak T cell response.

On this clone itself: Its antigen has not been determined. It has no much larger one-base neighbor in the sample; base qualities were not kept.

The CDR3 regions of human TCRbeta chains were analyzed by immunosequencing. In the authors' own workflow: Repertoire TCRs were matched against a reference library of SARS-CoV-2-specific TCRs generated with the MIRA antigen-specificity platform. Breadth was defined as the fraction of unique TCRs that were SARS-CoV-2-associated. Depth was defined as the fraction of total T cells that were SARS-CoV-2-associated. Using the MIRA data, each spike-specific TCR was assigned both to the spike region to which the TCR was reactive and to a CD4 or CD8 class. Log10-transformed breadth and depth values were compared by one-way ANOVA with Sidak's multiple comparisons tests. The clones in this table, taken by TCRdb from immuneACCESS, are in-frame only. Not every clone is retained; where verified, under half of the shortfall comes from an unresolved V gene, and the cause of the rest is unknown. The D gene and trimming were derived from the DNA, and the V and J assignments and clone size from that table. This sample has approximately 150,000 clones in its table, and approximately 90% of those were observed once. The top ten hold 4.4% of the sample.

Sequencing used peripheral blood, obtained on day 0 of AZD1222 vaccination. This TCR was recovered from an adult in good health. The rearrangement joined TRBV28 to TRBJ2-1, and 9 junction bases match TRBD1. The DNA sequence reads TGTGCCAGCAGTCCTGACAGGGGGGCCTACAATGAGCAGTTCTTC. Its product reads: CASSPDRGAYNEQFF. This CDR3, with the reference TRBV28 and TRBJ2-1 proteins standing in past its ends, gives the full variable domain DVKVTQSSRYLVKRTGEKVFLECVQDMDHENMFWYRQDPGLGLRLIYFSYDVKMKEKGDIPEGYSVSREKKERFSLILESASTNQTSMYLCASSPDRGAYNEQFFGPGTRLTVL.